The rows below give T cell receptor beta chains drawn from one sample of a study of cytomegalovirus exposure and HLA in healthy donors. Profiled with immunoSEQ multiplex PCR; TCRdb holds only in-frame clones, not every one. The sample has 95,000 to 100,000 clones; 76% are singletons. The sample taken for sequencing was PBMCs. These TCRs come from a man aged 35-49 years in good health and CMV-seronegative. Each CDR3 is given with its conserved first and last residue. A D gene is named only where the DNA matches it firmly. Size is stated for part of the rows, as once, few or many counts, or as a class when the clone is expanded.

TRBJ2-3 | TRBD2 | once | TRBV7-9 | TGTGCCAGCAGCCCCGAGACTAGCGGGAGGTCAGATACGCAGTATTTT | CASSPETSGRSDTQYF
TRBJ2-7 | . | . | TRBV6-5 | TGTGCCAGCAGTTACTCTCCTAGCTCCTACGAGCAGTACTTC | CASSYSPSSYEQYF
TRBJ1-4 | TRBD1 | once | TRBV7-8 | TGTGCCAGCAGCACCGACAGGGTTCGGCGGAGCAAGAGGGTGAATGAATATGAAAAACTGTTTTTT | CASSTDRVRRSKRVNEYEKLFF
TRBJ2-3 | TRBD2 | . | TRBV29-1 | TGCAGCGTTGACAGGGAGGGAGATACGCAGTATTTT | CSVDREGDTQYF
TRBJ2-7 | TRBD2 | . | TRBV11-3 | TGTGCCAGCAGCCGGAGCGGGAGCTTGCAACTCGAGCAGTACTTC | CASSRSGSLQLEQYF
TRBJ1-1 | . | . | TRBV4-3 | TGCGCCAGCAGCCCTTACCGCGGGAGGCACACTGAAGCTTTCTTT | CASSPYRGRHTEAFF
TRBJ1-3 | . | . | TRBV5-5 | TGTGCCAGCAGCTTAGAGAGCTCTGGAAACACCATATATTTT | CASSLESSGNTIYF
TRBJ1-2 | . | . | TRBV9 | TGTGCCAGCAGCCCAACCTCCGGACATCCGGATGGCTACACCTTC | CASSPTSGHPDGYTF
TRBJ1-1 | . | . | TRBV6-5 | TGTGCCAGTCTCGGGAGGAACCTGAACACTGAAGCTTTCTTT | CASLGRNLNTEAFF
TRBJ2-5 | TRBD2 | . | TRBV5-6 | TGTGCCAGCAGCTTGTTCACTAGCGGGGGGGCCTCAGAGACCCAGTACTTC | CASSLFTSGGASETQYF
TRBJ2-5 | TRBD2 | . | TRBV7-2 | TGTGCCAGCAGCTTAAGCGGGATCCCTGAGACCCAGTACTTC | CASSLSGIPETQYF
TRBJ2-3 | . | . | TRBV18 | TGTGCCAGCTCTTTGGGCAGGCAAACAGATACGCAGTATTTT | CASSLGRQTDTQYF
TRBJ1-4 | . | . | TRBV7-2 | TGTGCCAGCAGCCATGGGGGGTCCGCAGCTACTAATGAAAAACTGTTTTTT | CASSHGGSAATNEKLFF
TRBJ1-4 | TRBD1 | . | TRBV15 | TGTGCCACCAGCAGAGGGACAGGAGCTAATGAAAAACTGTTTTTT | CATSRGTGANEKLFF
TRBJ1-1 | TRBD1 | . | TRBV5-4 | TGTGCCAGCAGCGAGGACAGGGGAAACACTGAAGCTTTCTTT | CASSEDRGNTEAFF
TRBJ2-6 | . | . | TRBV4-3 | TGCGCCAGCAGCCAAGATGCAGGCTCTGGGGCCAACGTCCTGACTTTC | CASSQDAGSGANVLTF
TRBJ2-7 | . | . | TRBV29-1 | TGCAGCGTGGGAACTGAACTACCGGGGACCTACGAGCAGTACTTC | CSVGTELPGTYEQYF
TRBJ1-1 | . | few | TRBV30 | TGTGCCTGGAGTGTACGGGGGGCGAAGACTGAAGCTTTCTTT | CAWSVRGAKTEAFF
TRBJ2-3 | . | . | TRBV15 | TGTGCCACCAGCAGGGTTAGCTTGAGTACAGATACGCAGTATTTT | CATSRVSLSTDTQYF
TRBJ1-1 | . | . | TRBV5-4 | TGTGCCAGCAGCCCAAAAGGGGGTAGCACTGAAGCTTTCTTT | CASSPKGGSTEAFF
TRBJ2-7 | . | once | TRBV5-4 | TGTGCCAGCAGCTTGGGCGGAATCTCCTACGAGCAGTACTTC | CASSLGGISYEQYF
TRBJ2-5 | TRBD2 | . | TRBV18 | TGTGCCAGCTCACCAACTAGCGGGGGGACCCAAATAACCCAGTACTTC | CASSPTSGGTQITQYF
TRBJ2-7 | TRBD2 | . | TRBV7-8 | TGTGCCAGCAGCCATAGCGGGAGCAGGAGCGAGCAGTACTTC | CASSHSGSRSEQYF
TRBJ1-4 | . | few | TRBV5-6 | TGTGCCAGCAGCCGCTTATCGGGGATAGGTGAAAAACTGTTTTTT | CASSRLSGIGEKLFF
TRBJ2-2 | . | . | TRBV2 | TGTGCCAGCAAAGTAGCGGACACGAACACCGGGGAGCTGTTTTTT | CASKVADTNTGELFF
TRBJ2-5 | . | . | TRBV5-1 | TGCGCCACCTCCGGGACAAGGGGAGAGACCCAGTACTTC | CATSGTRGETQYF
TRBJ1-3 | . | . | TRBV7-2 | TGTGCCAGCAGCGTAGATTCGAGGGGAAACACCATATATTTT | CASSVDSRGNTIYF
TRBJ2-3 | . | . | TRBV7-7 | TGTGCCAGCAGCTTAGGCCCCCTGGGCAGCCCAGATACGCAGTATTTT | CASSLGPLGSPDTQYF
TRBJ1-1 | . | . | TRBV7-2 | TGTGCCAGCAGCCTCCGGGATCAATGGTCTGAAGCTTTCTTT | CASSLRDQWSEAFF
TRBJ1-1 | . | . | TRBV19 | TGTGCCAGTAGTAGAGGTGGGTACGACACTGAAGCTTTCTTT | CASSRGGYDTEAFF
TRBJ1-2 | . | . | TRBV9 | TGTGCCAGCAGCGTCAACAGGGACATCTATGGCTACACCTTC | CASSVNRDIYGYTF
TRBJ1-4 | . | . | TRBV7-6 | TGTGCCAGCACCAGGAAGGCAGGCCGAGCAACTAATGAAAAACTGTTTTTT | CASTRKAGRATNEKLFF
TRBJ1-5 | . | once | TRBV7-2 | TGTGCCAGCAGCTCTGGTGGTCGGTTTTACGATCAGCCCCAGCATTTT | CASSSGGRFYDQPQHF
TRBJ2-3 | . | few | TRBV19 | TGTGCCAGTAGTATAGATACGGGGACAGATACGCAGTATTTT | CASSIDTGTDTQYF
TRBJ2-1 | TRBD2 | . | TRBV27 | TGTGCCAGCGGAGGGGCTAGCGGGGGTAATGAGCAGTTCTTC | CASGGASGGNEQFF
TRBJ1-4 | TRBD1 | . | TRBV30 | TGTGCCCATAGGAGGGGACAGAGAAATGAAAAACTGTTTTTT | CAHRRGQRNEKLFF
TRBJ2-7 | . | . | TRBV19 | TGTGCCAGTAGTATTGGAGCCTTTACCTACGAGCAGTACTTC | CASSIGAFTYEQYF
TRBJ2-7 | . | . | TRBV30 | TGTGCCTGGAGTCCAGGACAGTTCGAGCAGTACTTC | CAWSPGQFEQYF
TRBJ2-7 | . | . | TRBV28 | TGTGCCAGCAGCCCCACAGGGGGGGGTTCCTACGAGCAGTACTTC | CASSPTGGGSYEQYF
TRBJ2-7 | . | . | TRBV4-3 | TGCGCCAGCAGCCAAGTTTCCCAGGCCGGGGGCTACGAGCAGTACTTC | CASSQVSQAGGYEQYF
TRBJ2-3 | . | . | TRBV7-8 | TGTGCCAGCAGCCAAACCAGGGGACGCACAGATACGCAGTATTTT | CASSQTRGRTDTQYF
TRBJ2-1 | TRBD2 | . | TRBV19 | TGTGCCAGTAGTATCAGCGGGACTAGCGGTTACAATGAGCAGTTCTTC | CASSISGTSGYNEQFF
TRBJ2-7 | . | . | TRBV4-1 | TGCGCCAGCAGCCAAGGTGGGAGGAACTACGAGCAGTACTTC | CASSQGGRNYEQYF
TRBJ2-3 | . | . | TRBV10-1 | TGCGCCAGCAGTGATACCGGAGTCGGAGATACGCAGTATTTT | CASSDTGVGDTQYF
TRBJ2-7 | . | . | TRBV19 | TGTGCCAGTAGTATAGTAACAGGCGGTTCCTACGAGCAGTACTTC | CASSIVTGGSYEQYF
TRBJ2-3 | . | . | TRBV11-2 | TGTGCCAGCAGCTCGGGGCTTAGGGGGGATACGCAGTATTTT | CASSSGLRGDTQYF
TRBJ2-4 | . | few | TRBV28 | TGTGCCAGCACCGTGGCAGGGTTGGCCAAAAACATTCAGTACTTC | CASTVAGLAKNIQYF
TRBJ2-1 | TRBD1 | . | TRBV5-1 | TGCGCCAGCAGCTTTGGGACAGGGTTTTACAATGAGCAGTTCTTC | CASSFGTGFYNEQFF
TRBJ1-1 | TRBD1 | . | TRBV6-5 | TGTGCCAGCAGGCTAAACAGGGGAAGGAACACTGAAGCTTTCTTT | CASRLNRGRNTEAFF
TRBJ1-5 | . | . | TRBV5-4 | TGTGCCAGCAGCACAGCAGGGAGCAATCAGCCCCAGCATTTT | CASSTAGSNQPQHF